Given below is one T cell receptor beta chain in context. The data were produced by immunoSEQ multiplex PCR, yet TCRdb's version contains in-frame clones alone and is incomplete. The sample has some 360,000 clones, more than 60% seen once. This sample stems from a study of shared clonotypes between healthy human individuals. In the study overall: Used for every donor were three CD4 naive, three CD4 memory, two CD8 naive and one CD8 memory plate.

Trimming removed 1 base from V and 2 bases from J, with 16 bases in between. The CDR3 consists of 17 residues. Per the germline V gene, CDR1 is SGHTA and CDR2 is FQGNSA. The rearrangement joins TRBV7-2 to TRBJ2-3, with D maybe TRBD2 (6 bases). The sample consisted of memory CD4+ T cells sorted from blood. Subset meaning: CD45RA-negative fraction. This clonotype was sampled from a man aged 30-40 years in good health. The CDR3 reads CASSLGRVLITTDTQYF. The CDR3 nucleotides read TGTGCCAGCAGCTTAGGGAGGGTCCTTATCACCACAGATACGCAGTATTTT.